These T cell receptor beta chains were read from a single sample in a study of T-cell reconstitution after alpha-beta-depleted transplantation in children. TCRdb reanalysed the PCR reads using MiXCR and keeps one entry per CDR3 protein. Of around 600,000 distinct CDR3 sequences listed, roughly a tenth are singletons. Specimen: PBMCs from the stem cell graft donor, collected from the stem cell graft. The source is a human donor who donated a stem cell graft to a child with acute myeloid leukemia. CDR3s include the opening cysteine and the closing phenylalanine or tryptophan. D genes are given only for firm matches. The size entry is marked missing in some rows and otherwise reads once, few, many or a size class.

>TRBJ2-7|TRBD2|.|TRBV10-2
CASTPGGYNEQYF
TGCGCCAGCACCCCGGGGGGTTACAACGAGCAGTACTTC
>TRBJ2-7|.|many|TRBV12-3/TRBV12-4
CASSLAYLGEQYF
TGTGCCAGCAGTTTAGCGTATCTGGGCGAGCAGTACTTC
>TRBJ2-7|.|.|TRBV18
CASSPRGRRDNYEQYF
TGTGCCAGCTCACCGCGCGGTAGGAGAGACAATTACGAGCAGTACTTC
>TRBJ1-2|.|many|TRBV20-1
CSAREDNGGYTF
TGCAGTGCTAGAGAGGACAACGGCGGCTACACCTTC
>TRBJ2-5|TRBD2|few|TRBV20-1
CSASLAGGALETQYF
TGCAGTGCTAGTCTAGCGGGAGGAGCGCTGGAGACCCAGTACTTC
>TRBJ2-5|TRBD2|many|TRBV9
CASSVGTSQETQYF
TGTGCCAGCAGCGTAGGGACTAGCCAAGAGACCCAGTACTTC
>TRBJ2-7|.|many|TRBV29-1
CSAGDSSYEQYF
TGCAGCGCGGGGGATAGCTCCTACGAGCAGTACTTC
>TRBJ1-5|.|.|TRBV25-1
CAGKRQSRDQPQHF
TGTGCCGGGAAACGACAGTCCAGAGATCAGCCCCAGCATTTT
>TRBJ1-2|.|.|TRBV3-1
CASTKPGNGYTF
TGTGCCAGCACCAAACCAGGGAATGGCTACACCTTC
>TRBJ1-5|.|few|TRBV7-2
CASSLAVLAQPQHF
TGTGCCAGCAGCTTAGCGGTACTTGCTCAGCCCCAGCATTTT
>TRBJ2-1|.|few|TRBV7-9
CASSLDLVPNEQFF
TGTGCCAGCAGCTTAGACCTAGTTCCCAATGAGCAGTTCTTC
>TRBJ2-7|TRBD2|.|TRBV4-3
CASSQGGTSSYEQYF
TGCGCCAGCAGCCAAGGAGGGACTAGCTCCTACGAGCAGTACTTC
>TRBJ2-7|TRBD1|few|TRBV7-3
CASSYDRGYEQYF
TGTGCCAGCAGTTATGACAGGGGCTACGAGCAGTACTTC